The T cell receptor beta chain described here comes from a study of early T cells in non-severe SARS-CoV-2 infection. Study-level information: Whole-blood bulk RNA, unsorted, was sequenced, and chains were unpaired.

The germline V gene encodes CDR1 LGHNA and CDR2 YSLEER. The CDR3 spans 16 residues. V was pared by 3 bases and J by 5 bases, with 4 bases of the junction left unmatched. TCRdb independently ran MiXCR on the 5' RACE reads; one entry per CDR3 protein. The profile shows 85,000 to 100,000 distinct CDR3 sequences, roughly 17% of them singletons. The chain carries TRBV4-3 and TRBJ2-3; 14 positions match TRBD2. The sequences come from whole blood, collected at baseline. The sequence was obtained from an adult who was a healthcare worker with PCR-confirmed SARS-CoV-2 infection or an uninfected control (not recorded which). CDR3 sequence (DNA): TGCGCCAGCAGCCAGTTAGGGACTAGCGGGAGAGATACGCAGTATTTT. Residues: CASSQLGTSGRDTQYF.